What follows is one T cell receptor (beta chain) and its context. Its antigen is undetermined. The sample is drawn from a study of T cell repertoires in cytomegalovirus infection. Study background: TCR beta signatures that were public indicated CMV infection and matching HLA type.

Study conclusions and caveats: What dominated the ex vivo response were HLA-C-restricted CMV-specific TCR beta clonotypes. Totalled public TCR beta family frequency picked out people who carried CMV plus the relevant HLA.

V dropped 0 bases and J dropped 7 bases, with 10 bases sitting between them. Germline loops: CDR1 MNHNY, CDR2 SVGAGI (reference sequence). The CDR3 extends over 14 amino acids. Each CDR3 protein is one row after TCRdb ran MiXCR on the reads. The table records around 490,000 distinct CDR3 sequences, more than 20% of them present only once. Sequenced material: PBMCs. V and J are TRBV6-6 and TRBJ2-1; no clear D gene. The TCR comes from a human donor in good health (CMV status not recorded). Some clones in this sample may be carry-over from other donors' samples. CDR3 amino acids: CASSYSFILNEQFF. The CDR3 DNA follows: TGTGCCAGCAGTTACTCTTTTATTTTGAATGAGCAGTTCTTC.